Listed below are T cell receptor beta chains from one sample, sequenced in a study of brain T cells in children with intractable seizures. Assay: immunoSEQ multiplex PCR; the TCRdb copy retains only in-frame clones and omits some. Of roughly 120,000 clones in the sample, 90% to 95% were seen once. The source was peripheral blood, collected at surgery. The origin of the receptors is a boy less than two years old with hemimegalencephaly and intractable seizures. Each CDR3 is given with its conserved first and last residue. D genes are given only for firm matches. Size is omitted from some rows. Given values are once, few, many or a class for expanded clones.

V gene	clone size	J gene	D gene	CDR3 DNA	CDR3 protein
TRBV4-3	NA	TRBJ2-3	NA	TGCGCCAGCAGCCAAGTGTTGTGGGCCGTAGATACGCAGTATTTT	CASSQVLWAVDTQYF
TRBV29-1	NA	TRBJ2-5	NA	TGCAGCGTTGAAGCCGAGACCCAGTACTTC	CSVEAETQYF
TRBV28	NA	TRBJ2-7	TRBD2	TGTGCCACCACCCCAGCCGGGACTACATCCTACGAGCAGTACTTC	CATTPAGTTSYEQYF
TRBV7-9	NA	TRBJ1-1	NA	TGTGCCAGCAGCCGTATGGCCTGGACGGACACTGAAGCTTTCTTT	CASSRMAWTDTEAFF
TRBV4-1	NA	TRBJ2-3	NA	TGCGCCAGCAGCCAGAAGTGGCCTCCGACAGATACGCAGTATTTT	CASSQKWPPTDTQYF
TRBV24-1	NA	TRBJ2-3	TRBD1	TGTGCCACCAGTGACACAGGGACAGGGGGCGACACAGATACGCAGTATTTT	CATSDTGTGGDTDTQYF
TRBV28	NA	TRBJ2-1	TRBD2	TGTGCCAGCAGTAAGCCAGCGGGAGGGCTACTACCCAATGAGCAGTTCTTC	CASSKPAGGLLPNEQFF
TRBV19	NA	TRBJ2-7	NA	TGTGCCAGTAGTGAGAACAGCCTCGGGGTCCGGGAGCAGTACTTC	CASSENSLGVREQYF
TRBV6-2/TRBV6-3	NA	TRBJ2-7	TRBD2	TGTGCCAGCAGTCCCGTTGCGGGAGGGCCCGAGCAGTACTTC	CASSPVAGGPEQYF
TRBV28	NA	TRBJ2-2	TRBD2	TGTGCCAGCAGACAAGCGGGGGCTGGCGCCGGGGAGCTGTTTTTT	CASRQAGAGAGELFF
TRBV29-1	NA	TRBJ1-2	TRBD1	TGCAGCGTAGACACAGGGGATCGTGGCTACACCTTC	CSVDTGDRGYTF
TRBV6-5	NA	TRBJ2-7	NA	TGTGCCACGACTATAGCTTACGAGCAGTACTTC	CATTIAYEQYF
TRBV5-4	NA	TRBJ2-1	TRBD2	TGTGCCAGCAGCTTGGGCCCTAGCGGGAGCGTCAATGAGCAGTTCTTC	CASSLGPSGSVNEQFF
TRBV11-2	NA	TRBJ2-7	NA	TGTGCCAGCAGCTTAGACCCCAATCCATCGTACGAGCAGTACTTC	CASSLDPNPSYEQYF
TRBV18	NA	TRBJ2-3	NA	TGTGCCAGCTCACCTCGGGCCAGGGGCACAGATACGCAGTATTTT	CASSPRARGTDTQYF
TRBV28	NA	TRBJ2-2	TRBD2	TGTGCCAGCAGTTGGGGACTAGCCGGGGGCGGGGAGCTGTTTTTT	CASSWGLAGGGELFF
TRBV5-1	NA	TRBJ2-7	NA	TGCGCCAGCAGCTATGATGGTCCCTACGAGCAGTACTTC	CASSYDGPYEQYF
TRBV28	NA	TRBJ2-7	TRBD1	TGTGCCAGCAGCCGACCCCGGACAGGACGAGCCTACGAGCAGTACTTC	CASSRPRTGRAYEQYF
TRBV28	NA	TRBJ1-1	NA	TGTGCCAGTGATGGGGGATACACTGAAGCTTTCTTT	CASDGGYTEAFF
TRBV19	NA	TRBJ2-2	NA	TGTGCCAGTAGACCTAGTGACGTACCCGGGGAGCTGTTTTTT	CASRPSDVPGELFF
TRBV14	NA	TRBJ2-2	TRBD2	TGTGCCAGCAGCCAAGTTGGCGGCGGGAGGGCCAGGGCCGGGGAGCTGTTTTTT	CASSQVGGGRARAGELFF
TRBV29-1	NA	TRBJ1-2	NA	TGCAGCGTTCAGGAGGGCATGGGCTATGGCTACACCTTC	CSVQEGMGYGYTF
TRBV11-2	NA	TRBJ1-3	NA	TGTGCCAGCAGCTTAGGGGGGGCCTCTGGAAACACCATATATTTT	CASSLGGASGNTIYF
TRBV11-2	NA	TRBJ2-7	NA	TGTGCCAGCAGCTCCCAAGGGATAGGGTCGGCCTACGAGCAGTACTTC	CASSSQGIGSAYEQYF
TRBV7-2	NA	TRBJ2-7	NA	TGTGCCAGCAGCAAGGACCCTAGGGACGAGCAGTACTTC	CASSKDPRDEQYF
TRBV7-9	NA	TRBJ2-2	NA	TGTGCCAGCAGCTTAGGGGTACCGGGTCCCGGCAACACCGGGGAGCTGTTTTTT	CASSLGVPGPGNTGELFF
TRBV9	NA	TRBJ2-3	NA	TGTGCCAGCAGCGAACTGGTGGTTAGCACAGATACGCAGTATTTT	CASSELVVSTDTQYF
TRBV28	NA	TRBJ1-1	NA	TGTGCCAGCAGCTCCCCCCGGGGGAGGGGCACTGAAGCTTTCTTT	CASSSPRGRGTEAFF
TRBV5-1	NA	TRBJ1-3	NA	TGCGCCAGCAGCTTGGCGGGCAGCTTCTCTGGAAACACCATATATTTT	CASSLAGSFSGNTIYF
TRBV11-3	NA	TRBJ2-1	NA	TGTGCCAGCAGCCTGGACCTTCGTGAGCAGTTCTTC	CASSLDLREQFF
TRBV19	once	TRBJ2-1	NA	TGTGCCACCAACAATAATCCAGGGAATGAGCAGTTCTTC	CATNNNPGNEQFF
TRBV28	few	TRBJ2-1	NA	TGTGCCAGCAGTTCATCCGGAGGACTTGAGCAGTTCTTC	CASSSSGGLEQFF
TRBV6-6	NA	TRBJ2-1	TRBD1	TGTGCCAGCAGTTTTCGACAGGGGGATGAGCAGTTCTTC	CASSFRQGDEQFF
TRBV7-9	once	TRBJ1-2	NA	TGTGCCAGCAGCTTAAGGCCCTCCTATGGCTACACCTTC	CASSLRPSYGYTF
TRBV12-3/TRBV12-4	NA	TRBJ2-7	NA	TGTGCCAGCAGTTTAGGGCGGTCCTACGAGCAGTACTTC	CASSLGRSYEQYF
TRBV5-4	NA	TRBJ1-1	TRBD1	TGTGCCAGCAGCCCCCAGGGACAGGGAATCGGTTTGCTAGCTTTCTTT	CASSPQGQGIGLLAFF
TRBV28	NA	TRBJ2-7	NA	TGTGCCAGCAGTTTAGCGGGCCCCAGCTCCTACGAGCAGTACTTC	CASSLAGPSSYEQYF
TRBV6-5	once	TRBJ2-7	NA	TGTGCCAGCAGTCCCGGGCCTTACTACGAGCAGTACTTC	CASSPGPYYEQYF
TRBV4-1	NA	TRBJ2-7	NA	TGCGCCAGCAGCCATCGGGACTCAGCCTACGAGCAGTACTTC	CASSHRDSAYEQYF
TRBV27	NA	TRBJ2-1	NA	TGTGCCAGCAGCCTAAGGCCAGGGCCTTGGGTAAATAATGAGCAGTTCTTC	CASSLRPGPWVNNEQFF
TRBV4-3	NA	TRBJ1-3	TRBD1	TGCGCCAGCAGCCAAGAGGGCCGGGACAGGGGTGGAAACACCATATATTTT	CASSQEGRDRGGNTIYF
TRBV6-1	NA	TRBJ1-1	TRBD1	TGTGCCAGCAGTGAAGCCGGGACAGGGGCGAACACTGAAGCTTTCTTT	CASSEAGTGANTEAFF